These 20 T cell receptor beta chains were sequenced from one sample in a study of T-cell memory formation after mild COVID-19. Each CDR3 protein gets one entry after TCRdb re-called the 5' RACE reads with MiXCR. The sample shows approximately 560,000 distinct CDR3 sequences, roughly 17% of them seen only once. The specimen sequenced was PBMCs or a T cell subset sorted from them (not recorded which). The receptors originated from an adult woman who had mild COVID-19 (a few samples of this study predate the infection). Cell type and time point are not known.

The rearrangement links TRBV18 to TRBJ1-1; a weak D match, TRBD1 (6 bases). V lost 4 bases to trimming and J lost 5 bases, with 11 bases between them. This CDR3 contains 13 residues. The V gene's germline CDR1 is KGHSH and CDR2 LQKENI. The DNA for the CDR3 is TGTGCCAGCTCACAGGGGGAAGAGACTGAAGCTTTCTTT. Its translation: CASSQGEETEAFF.

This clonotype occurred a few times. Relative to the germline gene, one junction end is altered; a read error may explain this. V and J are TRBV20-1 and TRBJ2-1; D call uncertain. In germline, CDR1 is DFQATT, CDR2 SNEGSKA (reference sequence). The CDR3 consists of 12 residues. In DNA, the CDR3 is TGCAGTGCCAGAGAAAGTCAGGTTGAGCAGTTCTTC. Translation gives CSARESQVEQFF.

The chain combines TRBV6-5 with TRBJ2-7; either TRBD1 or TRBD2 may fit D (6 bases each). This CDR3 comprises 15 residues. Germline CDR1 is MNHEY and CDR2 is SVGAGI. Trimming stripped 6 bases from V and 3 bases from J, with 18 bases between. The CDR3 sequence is CASSRGGLARYEQYF. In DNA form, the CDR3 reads TGTGCCAGCAGCAGAGGGGGACTTGCCCGCTACGAGCAGTACTTC.

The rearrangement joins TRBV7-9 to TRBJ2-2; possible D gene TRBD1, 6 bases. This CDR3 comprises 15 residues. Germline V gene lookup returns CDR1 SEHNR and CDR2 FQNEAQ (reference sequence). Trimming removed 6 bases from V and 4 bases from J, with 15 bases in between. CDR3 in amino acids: CASRPGVSPTGELFF. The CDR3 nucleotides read TGTGCCAGCAGACCAGGGGTCTCACCCACCGGGGAGCTGTTTTTT. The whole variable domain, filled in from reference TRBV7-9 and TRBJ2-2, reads DTGVSQNPRHKITKRGQNVTFRCDPISEHNRLYWYRQTLGQGPEFLTYFQNEAQLEKSRLLSDRFSAERPKGSFSTLEIQRTEQGDSAMYLCASRPGVSPTGELFFGEGSRLTVL.

The DNA of the CDR3 is TGTGCCAGCAGCTTCGTGCCAACCTCTGGAAACACCATATATTTT. It codes for CASSFVPTSGNTIYF. The genes are TRBV7-2 and TRBJ1-3; D gene unclear. Deletions cut 3 bases from V and 0 bases from J, with 9 bases between. The CDR3 covers 15 residues. The germline V gene encodes CDR1 SGHTA and CDR2 FQGNSA.

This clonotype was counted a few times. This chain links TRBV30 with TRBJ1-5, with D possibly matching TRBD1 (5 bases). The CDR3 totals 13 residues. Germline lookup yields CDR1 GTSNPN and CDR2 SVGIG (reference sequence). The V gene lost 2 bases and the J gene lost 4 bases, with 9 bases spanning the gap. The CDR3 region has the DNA TGTGCCTGGAGTAACCAGGGTAATCAGCCCCAGCATTTT. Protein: CAWSNQGNQPQHF.

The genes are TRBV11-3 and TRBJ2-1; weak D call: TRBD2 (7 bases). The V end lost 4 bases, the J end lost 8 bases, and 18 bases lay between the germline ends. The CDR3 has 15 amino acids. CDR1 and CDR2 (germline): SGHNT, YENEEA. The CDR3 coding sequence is TGTGCCAGCAGCTCCAGTTTATCGGGGGGCGATGAGCAGTTCTTC. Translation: CASSSSLSGGDEQFF.

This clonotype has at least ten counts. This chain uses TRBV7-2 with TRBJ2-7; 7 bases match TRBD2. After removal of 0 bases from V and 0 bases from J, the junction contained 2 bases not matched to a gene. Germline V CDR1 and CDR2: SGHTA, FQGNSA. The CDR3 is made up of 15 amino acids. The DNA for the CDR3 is TGTGCCAGCAGCTTAGCGGGGGGGAGCTCCTACGAGCAGTACTTC. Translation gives CASSLAGGSSYEQYF.

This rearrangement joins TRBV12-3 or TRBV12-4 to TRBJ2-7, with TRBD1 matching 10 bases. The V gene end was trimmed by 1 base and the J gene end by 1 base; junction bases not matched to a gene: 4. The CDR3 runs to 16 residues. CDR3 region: CASSLVRDRGSYEQYF. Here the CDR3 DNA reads TGTGCCAGCAGTTTAGTCCGGGACAGGGGATCCTACGAGCAGTACTTC.

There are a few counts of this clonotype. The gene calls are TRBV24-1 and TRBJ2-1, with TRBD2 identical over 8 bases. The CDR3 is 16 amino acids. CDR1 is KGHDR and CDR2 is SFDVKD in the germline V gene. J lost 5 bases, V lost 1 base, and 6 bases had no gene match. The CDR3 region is CATSDFRTSSNNEQFF. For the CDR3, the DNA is TGTGCCACCAGTGATTTCCGGACTAGCAGCAACAATGAGCAGTTCTTC.

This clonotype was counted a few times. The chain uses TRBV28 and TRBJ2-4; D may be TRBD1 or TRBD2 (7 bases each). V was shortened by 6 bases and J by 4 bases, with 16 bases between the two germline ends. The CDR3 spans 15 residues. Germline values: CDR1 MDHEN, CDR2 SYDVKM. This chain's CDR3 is CASSPRGGRKNIQYF. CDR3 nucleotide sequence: TGTGCCAGCAGCCCCAGGGGGGGACGAAAAAACATTCAGTACTTC.

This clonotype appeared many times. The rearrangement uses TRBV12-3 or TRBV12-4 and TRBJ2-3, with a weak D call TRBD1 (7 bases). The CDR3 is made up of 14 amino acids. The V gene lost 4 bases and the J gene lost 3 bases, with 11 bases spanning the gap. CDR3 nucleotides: TGTGCCAGCAGTTACAGGGGACTGACAGATACGCAGTATTTT. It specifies CASSYRGLTDTQYF.

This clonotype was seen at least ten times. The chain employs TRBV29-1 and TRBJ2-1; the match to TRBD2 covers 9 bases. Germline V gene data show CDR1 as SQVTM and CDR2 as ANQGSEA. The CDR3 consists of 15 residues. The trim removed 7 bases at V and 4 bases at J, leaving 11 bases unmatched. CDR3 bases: TGCAGCGCCGTGGGGCTAGCGGGGCGATACAATGAGCAGTTCTTC. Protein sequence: CSAVGLAGRYNEQFF.

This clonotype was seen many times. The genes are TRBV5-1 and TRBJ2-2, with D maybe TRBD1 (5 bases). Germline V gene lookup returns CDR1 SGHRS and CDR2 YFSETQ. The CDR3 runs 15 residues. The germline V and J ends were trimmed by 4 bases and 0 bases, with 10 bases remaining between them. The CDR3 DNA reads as TGCGCCAGCAGCCAAGACAGTCCGAACACCGGGGAGCTGTTTTTT. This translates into CASSQDSPNTGELFF.

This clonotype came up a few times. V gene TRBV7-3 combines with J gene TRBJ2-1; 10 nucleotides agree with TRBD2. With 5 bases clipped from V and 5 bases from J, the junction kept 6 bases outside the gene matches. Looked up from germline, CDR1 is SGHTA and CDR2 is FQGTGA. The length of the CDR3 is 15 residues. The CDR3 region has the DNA TGTGCCAGCAGCCCTAGCGGGGGATCGGACAATGAGCAGTTCTTC. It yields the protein CASSPSGGSDNEQFF.

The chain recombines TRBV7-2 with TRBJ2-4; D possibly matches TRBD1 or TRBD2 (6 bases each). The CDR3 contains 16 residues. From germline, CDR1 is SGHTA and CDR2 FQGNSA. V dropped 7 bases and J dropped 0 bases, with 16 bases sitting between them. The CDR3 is CASTIGGTIAKNIQYF. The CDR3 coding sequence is TGTGCCAGCACCATTGGGGGGACAATAGCCAAAAACATTCAGTACTTC. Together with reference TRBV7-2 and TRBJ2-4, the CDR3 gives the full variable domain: GAGVSQSPSNKVTEKGKDVELRCDPISGHTALYWYRQSLGQGLEFLIYFQGNSAPDKSGLPSDRFSAERTGGSVSTLTIQRTQQEDSAVYLCASTIGGTIAKNIQYFGAGTRLSVL.

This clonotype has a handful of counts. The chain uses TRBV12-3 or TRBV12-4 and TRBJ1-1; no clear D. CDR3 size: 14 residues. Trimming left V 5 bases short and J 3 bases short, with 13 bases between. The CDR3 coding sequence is TGTGCCAGCAGTCCCGGGGAGGCTTACACTGAAGCTTTCTTT. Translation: CASSPGEAYTEAFF.

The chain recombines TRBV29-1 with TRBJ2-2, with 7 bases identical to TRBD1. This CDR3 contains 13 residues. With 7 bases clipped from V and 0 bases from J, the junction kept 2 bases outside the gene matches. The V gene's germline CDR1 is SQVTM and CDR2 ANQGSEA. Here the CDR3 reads CSAGQPNTGELFF. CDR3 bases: TGCAGCGCGGGACAGCCGAACACCGGGGAGCTGTTTTTT.

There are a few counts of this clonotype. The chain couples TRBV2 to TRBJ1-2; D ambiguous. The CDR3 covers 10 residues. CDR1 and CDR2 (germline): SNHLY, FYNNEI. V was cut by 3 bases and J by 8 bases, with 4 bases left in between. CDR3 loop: CASSDLGYTF. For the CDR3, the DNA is TGTGCCAGCAGTGATTTGGGCTACACCTTC.

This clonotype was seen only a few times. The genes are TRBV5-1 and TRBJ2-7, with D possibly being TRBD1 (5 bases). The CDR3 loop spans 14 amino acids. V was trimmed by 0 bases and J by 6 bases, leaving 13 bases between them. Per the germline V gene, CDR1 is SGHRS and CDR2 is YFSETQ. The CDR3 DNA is TGCGCCAGCAGCTTGGGAACAGGTCAGGCCGAGCAGTACTTC. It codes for CASSLGTGQAEQYF. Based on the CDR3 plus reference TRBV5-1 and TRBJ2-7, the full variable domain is KAGVTQTPRYLIKTRGQQVTLSCSPISGHRSVSWYQQTPGQGLQFLFEYFSETQRNKGNFPGRFSGRQFSNSRSEMNVSTLELGDSALYLCASSLGTGQAEQYFGPGTRLTVT.